This T cell receptor (beta chain) was obtained from a study of blood T cell repertoires in COVID-19. Looking at the study overall: Nucleic acid was either cDNA or gDNA, and it came from T cells, B-cell-depleted T cells, or PBMCs.

Only in-frame clones appear in the TCRdb table, and some are missing; sequencing was by immunoSEQ multiplex PCR. In the table there are 250,000 or so clones, about 91% of which are singletons. The J segment lost 5 bases and the V segment lost 8 bases, leaving 0 bases of the junction unmatched. The CDR3 is made up of 11 amino acids. The germline V gene has CDR1 MDHEN and CDR2 SYDVKM. The sample comprised PBMCs or T cells enriched from blood (not recorded which). The chain links TRBV28 to TRBJ2-7, with 10 bases matching TRBD2. The TCR was taken from a human donor in a cohort exposed to, infected with or recovered from COVID-19 (not recorded which). The donor label of this sample is uncertain. For the CDR3, the DNA is TGTGCCAGCGGACTAGCGGACGAGCAGTACTTC. Protein sequence: CASGLADEQYF.